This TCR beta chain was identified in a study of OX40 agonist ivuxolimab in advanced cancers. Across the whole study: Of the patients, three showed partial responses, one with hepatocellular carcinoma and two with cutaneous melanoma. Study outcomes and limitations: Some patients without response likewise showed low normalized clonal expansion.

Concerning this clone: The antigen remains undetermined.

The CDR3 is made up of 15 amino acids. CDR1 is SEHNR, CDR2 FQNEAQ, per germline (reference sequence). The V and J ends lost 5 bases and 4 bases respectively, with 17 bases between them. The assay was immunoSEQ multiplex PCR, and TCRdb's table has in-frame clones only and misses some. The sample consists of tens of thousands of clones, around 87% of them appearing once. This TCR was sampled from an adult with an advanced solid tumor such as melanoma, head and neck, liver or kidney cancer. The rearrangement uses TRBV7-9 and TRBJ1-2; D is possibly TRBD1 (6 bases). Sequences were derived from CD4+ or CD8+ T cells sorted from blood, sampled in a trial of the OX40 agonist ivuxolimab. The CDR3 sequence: CASSPSEDRSYGYTF. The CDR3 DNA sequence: TGTGCCAGCAGCCCGTCAGAGGACAGATCCTATGGCTACACCTTC.